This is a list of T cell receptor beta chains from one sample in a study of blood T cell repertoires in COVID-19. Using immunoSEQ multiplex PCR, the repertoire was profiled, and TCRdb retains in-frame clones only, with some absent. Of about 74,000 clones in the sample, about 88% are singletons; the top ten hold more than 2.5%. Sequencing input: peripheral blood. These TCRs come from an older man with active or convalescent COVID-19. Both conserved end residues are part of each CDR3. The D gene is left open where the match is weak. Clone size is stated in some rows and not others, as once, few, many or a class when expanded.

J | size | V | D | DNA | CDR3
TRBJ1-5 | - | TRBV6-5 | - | TGTGCCAGCTCTTCCCGGGGTCTCAATCAGCCCCAGCATTTT | CASSSRGLNQPQHF
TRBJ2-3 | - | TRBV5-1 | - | TGCGCCAGCAGCTTGTCTGGTACTAGCACAGATACGCAGTATTTT | CASSLSGTSTDTQYF
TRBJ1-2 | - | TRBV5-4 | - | TGTGCCAGCCGACCCAGGGGTTCAGCTAGCTATGGCTACACCTTC | CASRPRGSASYGYTF
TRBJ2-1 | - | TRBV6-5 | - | TGTGCCAGCAGTCGGGACTCGTCAATGGGGCAGTTCTTC | CASSRDSSMGQFF
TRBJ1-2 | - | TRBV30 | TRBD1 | TGTGCCTGGAGTGCGGGACAGGGATATGGCTACACCTTC | CAWSAGQGYGYTF
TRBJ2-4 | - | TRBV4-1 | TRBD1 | TGCGCCAGCAGCCCGGAGACAGGGCGAGCCAAAAACATTCAGTACTTC | CASSPETGRAKNIQYF
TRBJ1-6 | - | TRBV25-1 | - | TGTGCCAGCAGTGAATCCCCTCCAGGTTTTCCTAATTCACCCCTCCACTTT | CASSESPPGFPNSPLHF
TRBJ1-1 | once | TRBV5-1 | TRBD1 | TGCGCCAGCAGCGTGGACCTCAGGGGGCGGTTCACTGAAGCTTTCTTT | CASSVDLRGRFTEAFF
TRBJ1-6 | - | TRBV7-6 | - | TGTGCCAGCAGTTTAGGACGGAGCGATTCACCCCTCCACTTT | CASSLGRSDSPLHF
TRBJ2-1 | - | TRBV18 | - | TGTGCCAGCTCACAGGAGGGTGAGCAGTTCTTC | CASSQEGEQFF
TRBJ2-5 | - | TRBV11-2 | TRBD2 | TGTGCCAGCAGCCTAGGGACTAGCGGGAGAGGGGTGGAAGAGACCCAGTACTTC | CASSLGTSGRGVEETQYF
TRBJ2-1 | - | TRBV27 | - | TGTGCCAGCCATAGACTAGGGAATGAGCAGTTCTTC | CASHRLGNEQFF
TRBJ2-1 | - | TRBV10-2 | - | TGCGCCAGCAGTGACAGGGTCGGTGAGCAGTTCTTC | CASSDRVGEQFF
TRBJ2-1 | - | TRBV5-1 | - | TGCGCCAGCAGCTTGGTAGATAGCAGGGCTGAGCAGTTCTTC | CASSLVDSRAEQFF
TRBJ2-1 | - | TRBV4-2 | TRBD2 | TGTGCCAGCAGCCAGGACGGGAGGGTGAGTGAGCAGTTCTTC | CASSQDGRVSEQFF
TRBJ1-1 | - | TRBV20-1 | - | TGCAGTGCTAGAGAGGGGCAGAAGGCTTTCTTT | CSAREGQKAFF
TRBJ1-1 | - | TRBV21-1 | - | TGTGCCAGCAGCAAGGGGATTAACAGGGCCTTGAACACTGAAGCTTTCTTT | CASSKGINRALNTEAFF
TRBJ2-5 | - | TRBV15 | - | TGTGCCACCAGCAGAGATGTGGCAGAGACCCAGTACTTC | CATSRDVAETQYF
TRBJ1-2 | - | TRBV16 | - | TGTGCCAGCAGCCCCACGTCAGGGGATGGTGGCTACACCTTC | CASSPTSGDGGYTF
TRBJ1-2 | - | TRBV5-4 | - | TGTGCCAGCAGCTTGGAGGCAACTAAAGCTAACTATGGCTACACCTTC | CASSLEATKANYGYTF
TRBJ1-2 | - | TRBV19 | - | TGTGCCAGTAGTATAGATGCCCAGGCGAAAAACTATGGCTACACCTTC | CASSIDAQAKNYGYTF
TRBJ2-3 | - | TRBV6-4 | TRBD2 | TGTGCCAGCAGTGTCACGGGGGGTCCCACAGATACGCAGTATTTT | CASSVTGGPTDTQYF
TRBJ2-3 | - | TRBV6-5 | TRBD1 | TGTGCCAGCAACCCTCTAGGGGGCGCGGGAGATACGCAGTATTTT | CASNPLGGAGDTQYF
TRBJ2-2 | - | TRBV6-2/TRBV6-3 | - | TGTGCCAGCAGTCAGTTTACGAACACCGGGGAGCTGTTTTTT | CASSQFTNTGELFF
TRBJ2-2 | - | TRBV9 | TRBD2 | TGTGCCAGCAGCGCTCGGACTAGCGAGGAGACCGGGGAGCTGTTTTTT | CASSARTSEETGELFF
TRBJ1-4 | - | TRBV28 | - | TGTGCCAGCAGCCTAGGGGGGGGAAATGAAAAACTGTTTTTT | CASSLGGGNEKLFF
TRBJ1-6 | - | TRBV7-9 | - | TGTGCCAGCAGCGCGTCCGGGTTCCATAATTCACCCCTCCACTTT | CASSASGFHNSPLHF
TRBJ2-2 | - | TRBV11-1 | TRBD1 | TGTGCCAGCAGCTCGGACAGGGGAGGCGACACCGGGGAGCTGTTTTTT | CASSSDRGGDTGELFF
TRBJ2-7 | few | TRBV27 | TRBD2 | TGTGCCAGCAGGCGGGAGGGCCCGGCCTACGAGCAGTACTTC | CASRREGPAYEQYF
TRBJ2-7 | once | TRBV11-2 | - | TGTGCCAGCAGCTTTACCCAGGGGAGGGTCTACGAGCAGTACTTC | CASSFTQGRVYEQYF
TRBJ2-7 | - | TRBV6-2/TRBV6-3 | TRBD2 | TGTGCCAGCAGTTACGGGCTAGCGGGGGGACTGACCTACGAGCAGTACTTC | CASSYGLAGGLTYEQYF
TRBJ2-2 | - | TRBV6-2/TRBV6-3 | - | TGTGCCAGCAGTTATCCGTCCTTTACCGGGGAGCTGTTTTTT | CASSYPSFTGELFF
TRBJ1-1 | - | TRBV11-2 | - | TGTGCCAGCAGCTTAGCAGGGAACACTGAAGCTTTCTTT | CASSLAGNTEAFF
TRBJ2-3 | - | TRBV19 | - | TGTGCCAGTAGTATTACCCACAGCTCGTCGATCCGAGCCTTCACAGATACGCAGTATTTT | CASSITHSSSIRAFTDTQYF
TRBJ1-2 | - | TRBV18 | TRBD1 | TGTGCCAGCTCACGACAGGGACAGGGGGTGACAGATGGCTACACCTTC | CASSRQGQGVTDGYTF
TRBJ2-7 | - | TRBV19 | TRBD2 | TGTGCCAGTAGTCCGGGGACTAGCGGGATTTTCTCCTACGAGCAGTACTTC | CASSPGTSGIFSYEQYF
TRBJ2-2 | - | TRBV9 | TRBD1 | TGTGCCAGCAGCTCCCGGGACAGGGACGCCGGGGAGCTGTTTTTT | CASSSRDRDAGELFF
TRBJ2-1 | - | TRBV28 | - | TGTGCCAGCAGCTCCCCCGGACAGAAGAATTACAATGAGCAGTTCTTC | CASSSPGQKNYNEQFF
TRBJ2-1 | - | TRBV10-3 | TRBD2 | TGTGCCATCAGTGAATCAGGGACTAGCGGGGGGACCAATGAGCAGTTCTTC | CAISESGTSGGTNEQFF
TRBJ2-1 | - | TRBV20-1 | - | TGCAGTGCTAGTTTAGGAGCCAATGAGCAGTTCTTC | CSASLGANEQFF
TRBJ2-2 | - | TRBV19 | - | TGTGCCAGTAGTAACAGGGGGGGGAACACCGGGGAGCTGTTTTTT | CASSNRGGNTGELFF
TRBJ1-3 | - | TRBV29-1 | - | TGCAGCGTAACAGGTGGGAACACCATATATTTT | CSVTGGNTIYF